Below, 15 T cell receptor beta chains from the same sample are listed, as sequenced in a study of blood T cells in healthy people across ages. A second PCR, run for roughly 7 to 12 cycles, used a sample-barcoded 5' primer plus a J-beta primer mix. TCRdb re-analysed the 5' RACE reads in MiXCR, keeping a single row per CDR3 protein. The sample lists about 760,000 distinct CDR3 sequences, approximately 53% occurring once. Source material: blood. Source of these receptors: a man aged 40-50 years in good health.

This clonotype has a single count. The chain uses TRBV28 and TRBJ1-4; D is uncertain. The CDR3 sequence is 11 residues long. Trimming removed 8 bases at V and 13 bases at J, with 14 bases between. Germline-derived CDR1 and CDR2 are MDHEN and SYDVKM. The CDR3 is CASSFRSGLFF. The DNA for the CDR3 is TGTGCCAGCTCTTTCAGGTCGGGACTGTTTTTT. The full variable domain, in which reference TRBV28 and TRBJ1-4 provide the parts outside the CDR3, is DVKVTQSSRYLVKRTGEKVFLECVQDMDHENMFWYRQDPGLGLRLIYFSYDVKMKEKGDIPEGYSVSREKKERFSLILESASTNQTSMYLCASSFRSGLFFGSGTQLSVL.

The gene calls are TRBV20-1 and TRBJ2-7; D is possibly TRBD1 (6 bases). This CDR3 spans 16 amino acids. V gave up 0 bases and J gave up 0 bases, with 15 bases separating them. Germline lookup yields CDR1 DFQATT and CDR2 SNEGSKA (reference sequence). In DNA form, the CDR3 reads TGCAGTGCTAGAGACTTGTGGGACACGAGCTCCTACGAGCAGTACTTC. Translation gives CSARDLWDTSSYEQYF.

The DNA of the CDR3 is TGTGCCAGCGTCCCATCGGGGGGGGTTTACAATGAGCAGTTCTTC. Encoded protein: CASVPSGGVYNEQFF. The rearrangement uses TRBV6-2 or TRBV6-3 and TRBJ2-1; TRBD2 aligns across 8 bases. This CDR3 is 15 amino acids long. CDR1 and CDR2 (germline): MNHEY, SVGEGT. The ends lost 8 bases at V and 4 bases at J; junction bases unmatched: 10.

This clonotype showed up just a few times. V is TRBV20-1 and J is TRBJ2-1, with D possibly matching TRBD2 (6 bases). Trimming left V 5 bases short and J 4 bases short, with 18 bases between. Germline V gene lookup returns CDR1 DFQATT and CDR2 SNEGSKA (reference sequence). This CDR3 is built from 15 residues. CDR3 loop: CSADVSGAAYNEQFF. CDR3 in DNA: TGCAGTGCTGACGTTAGCGGTGCCGCTTACAATGAGCAGTTCTTC.

CDR3 DNA sequence: TGCAGTGCTAGAGATCCTAACACCGGGGAGCTGTTTTTT. Protein: CSARDPNTGELFF. The chain joins TRBV20-1 to TRBJ2-2; no definite D call. The CDR3 is made up of 13 amino acids. V lost 0 bases, J lost 2 bases, and 4 bases lay in between. CDR1 DFQATT and CDR2 SNEGSKA come from the germline V gene (reference sequence).

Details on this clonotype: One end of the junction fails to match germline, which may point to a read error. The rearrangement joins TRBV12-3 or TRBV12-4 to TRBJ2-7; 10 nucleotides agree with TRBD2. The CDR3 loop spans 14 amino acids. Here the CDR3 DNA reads TGTGCCAGTGAGTTAGCGGGAGGTGCTGCCGAGCAGCACTTC. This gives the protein CASELAGGAAEQHF.

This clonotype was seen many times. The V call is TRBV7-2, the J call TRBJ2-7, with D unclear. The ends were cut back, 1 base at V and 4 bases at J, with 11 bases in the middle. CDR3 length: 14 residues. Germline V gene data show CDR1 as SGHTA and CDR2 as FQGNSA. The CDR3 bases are TGTGCCAGCAGCTTAGGGGCCTCCCGGTACGAGCAGTACTTC. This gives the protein CASSLGASRYEQYF.

CDR3 nucleotide sequence: TGTGCCAGCAGTTACGCCTCCCTGTGGACCGGGGAGCTGTTTTTT. Translation: CASSYASLWTGELFF. J is TRBJ2-2 and V is TRBV6-2 or TRBV6-3; D is uncertain. The CDR3 has 15 residues. V shed 2 bases and J shed 5 bases, with 12 bases lying between them. Germline-derived CDR1 and CDR2 are MNHEY and SVGEGT.

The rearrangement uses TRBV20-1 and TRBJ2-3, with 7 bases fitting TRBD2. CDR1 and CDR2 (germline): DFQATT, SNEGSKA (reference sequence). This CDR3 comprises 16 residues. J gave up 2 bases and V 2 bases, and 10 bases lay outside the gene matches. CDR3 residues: CSARSVGGTITDTQYF. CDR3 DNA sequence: TGCAGTGCTAGATCCGTTGGTGGGACTATCACAGATACGCAGTATTTT.

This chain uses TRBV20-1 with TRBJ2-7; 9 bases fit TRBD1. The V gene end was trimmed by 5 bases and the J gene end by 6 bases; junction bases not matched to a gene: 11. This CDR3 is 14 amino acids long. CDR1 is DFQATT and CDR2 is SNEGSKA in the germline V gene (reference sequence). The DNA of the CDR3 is TGCAGTGCTCTAGACAGGGGGAGGATCGGCGAGCAGTACTTC. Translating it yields CSALDRGRIGEQYF.

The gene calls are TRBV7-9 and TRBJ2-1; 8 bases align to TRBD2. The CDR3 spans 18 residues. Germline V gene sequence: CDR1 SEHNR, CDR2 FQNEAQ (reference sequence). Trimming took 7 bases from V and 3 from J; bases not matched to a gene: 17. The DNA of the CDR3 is TGTGCCAGCACCCCTCGGAGTAGCGGGGTCATCAGCTACAATGAGCAGTTCTTC. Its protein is CASTPRSSGVISYNEQFF.

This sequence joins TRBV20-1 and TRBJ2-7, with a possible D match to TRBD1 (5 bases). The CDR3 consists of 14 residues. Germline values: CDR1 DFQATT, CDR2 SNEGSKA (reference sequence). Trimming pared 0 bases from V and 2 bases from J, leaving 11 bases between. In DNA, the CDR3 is TGCAGTGCTAGAGATCTGGGGCGTACCTACGAGCAGTACTTC. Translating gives CSARDLGRTYEQYF.

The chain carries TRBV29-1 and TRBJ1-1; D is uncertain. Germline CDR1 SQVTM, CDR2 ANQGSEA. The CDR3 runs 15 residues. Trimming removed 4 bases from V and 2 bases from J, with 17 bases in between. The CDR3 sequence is CSVGNMPDLNTEAFF. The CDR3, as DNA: TGCAGCGTTGGTAATATGCCAGACCTTAACACTGAAGCTTTCTTT.

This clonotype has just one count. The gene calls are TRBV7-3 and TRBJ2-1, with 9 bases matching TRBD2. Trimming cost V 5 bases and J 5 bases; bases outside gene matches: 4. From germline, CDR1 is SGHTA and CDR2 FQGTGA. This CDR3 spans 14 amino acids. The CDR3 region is CASSPRGGDNEQFF. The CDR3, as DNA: TGTGCCAGCAGCCCGCGGGGGGGGGACAATGAGCAGTTCTTC.

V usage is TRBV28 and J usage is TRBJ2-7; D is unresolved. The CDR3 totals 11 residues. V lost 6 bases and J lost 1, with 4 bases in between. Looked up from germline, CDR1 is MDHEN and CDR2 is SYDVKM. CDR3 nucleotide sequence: TGTGCCAGCAGAAAGTCCTACGAGCAGTACTTC. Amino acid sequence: CASRKSYEQYF.